This T cell receptor beta chain was recorded in a study of T cell responses to AZD1222 COVID-19 vaccine. The repertoire was sequenced with immunoSEQ multiplex PCR; TCRdb's copy has only in-frame clones and lacks some. This repertoire shows under 200,000 clones, more than 80% found once; its top ten account for about 4%. This clone was counted a few times. Its antigen is currently unknown. Findings and caveats of the study: Only after the peak T cell response were repertoires sampled. Nearly half of the spike-specific TCRs reportedly recognize variant regions that carry no mutations. White British ancestry dominated among donors, who included more females, and clonal diversity was possibly underestimated. Only six or seven AZD1222 recipients tested seropositive at baseline.

CDR1 is SGHRS and CDR2 is YFSETQ in the germline V gene. The germline V and J ends were trimmed by 2 bases and 6 bases, with 17 bases remaining between them. This CDR3 region has 15 residues. The receptor was isolated from an adult who received the MenACWY meningococcal vaccine as a control. The material sequenced was peripheral blood, taken 28 days after the second dose of the MenACWY control vaccine. This chain uses TRBV5-1 with TRBJ1-2; TRBD1 might be the D (5 bases). CDR3 region: CASSFGSGGVDGYTF. In DNA form, the CDR3 reads TGCGCCAGCAGCTTCGGGTCCGGAGGGGTCGATGGCTACACCTTC.